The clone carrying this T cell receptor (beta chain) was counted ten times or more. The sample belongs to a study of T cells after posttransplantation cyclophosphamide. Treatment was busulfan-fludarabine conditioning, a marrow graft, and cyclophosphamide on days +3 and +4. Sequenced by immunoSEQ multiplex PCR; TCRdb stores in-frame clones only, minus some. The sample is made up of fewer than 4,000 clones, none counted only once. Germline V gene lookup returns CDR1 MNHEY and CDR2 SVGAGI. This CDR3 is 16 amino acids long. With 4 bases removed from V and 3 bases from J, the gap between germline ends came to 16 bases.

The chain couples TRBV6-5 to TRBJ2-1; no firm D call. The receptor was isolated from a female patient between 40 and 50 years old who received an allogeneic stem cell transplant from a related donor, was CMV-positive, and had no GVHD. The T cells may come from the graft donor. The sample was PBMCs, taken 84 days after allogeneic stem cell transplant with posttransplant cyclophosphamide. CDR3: CASSSPANRVYNEQFF. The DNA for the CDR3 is TGTGCCAGCAGTTCCCCCGCAAACCGGGTCTACAATGAGCAGTTCTTC.